The rows below give T cell receptor beta chains drawn from one sample of a study of OX40 agonist ivuxolimab in advanced cancers. TCRdb's table, derived via immunoSEQ multiplex PCR, lists solely in-frame clones and lacks some. The data show 80,000 to 95,000 clones, about 88% seen once. The sequencing here drew on CD4+ or CD8+ T cells sorted from blood, taken in a trial of the OX40 agonist ivuxolimab. Receptor source: an adult with an advanced solid tumor such as melanoma, head and neck, liver or kidney cancer. The CDR3 runs from the conserved cysteine through the conserved F or W. D genes are given only for firm matches. Expanded clones get a size class; other rows say once, few or many, or leave the size out.

.	TRBV30	.	TRBJ1-1	CAWSLQGGDTEAFF	TGTGCCTGGAGCCTACAAGGAGGGGACACTGAAGCTTTCTTT
.	TRBV19	.	TRBJ1-5	CASSMGHGYSNQPQHF	TGTGCCAGTAGTATGGGGCACGGTTATAGCAATCAGCCCCAGCATTTT
.	TRBV7-2	.	TRBJ1-2	CASTLATYSYLEYGYTF	TGTGCCAGCACTCTTGCCACGTACAGCTATTTAGAGTATGGCTACACCTTC
.	TRBV10-2	.	TRBJ2-5	CASSEGPLGTQYF	TGCGCCAGCAGTGAGGGCCCCCTAGGGACCCAGTACTTC
.	TRBV30	.	TRBJ2-1	CAWSVQTSVSDEQFF	TGTGCCTGGAGTGTACAGACCTCCGTAAGCGATGAGCAGTTCTTC
.	TRBV19	.	TRBJ1-1	CASSLNPGLVPEAFF	TGTGCCAGTAGTCTAAACCCAGGGCTCGTACCTGAAGCTTTCTTT
.	TRBV30	TRBD1	TRBJ1-6	CAWVKRRDRRNSPLHF	TGTGCCTGGGTTAAACGACGGGACAGGAGGAATTCACCCCTCCACTTT
.	TRBV18	.	TRBJ2-2	CASSPKGSGELFF	TGTGCCAGCTCACCTAAGGGATCCGGGGAGCTGTTTTTT
.	TRBV10-1	.	TRBJ1-4	CASSESTGAGEKLFF	TGCGCCAGCAGTGAGTCGACTGGGGCGGGTGAAAAACTGTTTTTT
.	TRBV11-3	.	TRBJ2-5	CASSYGTEETQYF	TGTGCCAGCAGCTATGGGACGGAAGAGACCCAGTACTTC
.	TRBV5-1	.	TRBJ1-1	CASNLQGLGTEAFF	TGCGCCAGCAACCTCCAGGGGTTGGGGACTGAAGCTTTCTTT
.	TRBV2	.	TRBJ1-2	CASSPDRRATYGYTF	TGTGCCAGCAGTCCCGACAGGCGGGCCACTTATGGCTACACCTTC
.	TRBV5-4	TRBD1	TRBJ1-4	CASSPRGDEKLFF	TGTGCCAGCAGTCCCAGGGGGGATGAAAAACTGTTTTTT
once	TRBV30	.	TRBJ1-5	CAWSVSMTGRSNQPQHF	TGTGCCTGGAGTGTATCGATGACCGGACGTAGCAATCAGCCCCAGCATTTT
.	TRBV6-5	TRBD1	TRBJ2-5	CASRRGLQETQYF	TGTGCCAGCAGGAGGGGGCTCCAAGAGACCCAGTACTTC
.	TRBV19	TRBD1	TRBJ2-1	CASSGQDPYNEQFF	TGTGCCAGTAGCGGACAGGACCCCTACAATGAGCAGTTCTTC
.	TRBV5-4	.	TRBJ1-1	CASSPVGGIRMNTEAFF	TGTGCCAGCAGCCCCGTGGGGGGGATTAGGATGAACACTGAAGCTTTCTTT
.	TRBV7-9	TRBD2	TRBJ2-5	CASSLGTSEETQYF	TGTGCCAGCAGCCTCGGGACTAGCGAAGAGACCCAGTACTTC
.	TRBV7-2	.	TRBJ2-2	CASSPAGGGTGELFF	TGTGCCAGCAGCCCTGCCGGGGGCGGGACCGGGGAGCTGTTTTTT
.	TRBV6-1	.	TRBJ1-3	CASSEKGGNTIYF	TGTGCCAGCAGTGAAAAGGGGGGAAACACCATATATTTT
.	TRBV7-2	TRBD1	TRBJ1-1	CASSYSTGGNTEAFF	TGTGCCAGCAGCTATTCGACAGGGGGGAACACTGAAGCTTTCTTT
once	TRBV10-2	.	TRBJ2-7	CASGTLGGEQYF	TGCGCCAGCGGAACCCTAGGGGGTGAGCAGTACTTC
.	TRBV20-1	.	TRBJ2-7	CSARGGREQYF	TGCAGTGCTAGAGGGGGACGGGAGCAGTACTTC
.	TRBV9	TRBD2	TRBJ2-3	CASSPVAGVGTDTQYF	TGTGCCAGCAGCCCCGTAGCGGGAGTCGGCACAGATACGCAGTATTTT
.	TRBV6-1	.	TRBJ2-1	CASSEGLKTRSSYNEQFF	TGTGCCAGCAGTGAAGGCCTCAAGACTCGTAGCTCCTACAATGAGCAGTTCTTC
.	TRBV6-7	TRBD1	TRBJ1-1	CASSGTDHRNTEAFF	TGTGCCAGCAGTGGGACAGACCATAGGAACACTGAAGCTTTCTTT
.	TRBV6-5	.	TRBJ1-4	CASRPTRIGEKLFF	TGTGCCAGCAGACCCACGAGGATTGGTGAAAAACTGTTTTTT
.	TRBV19	.	TRBJ1-3	CASSIDWTRRAYGNTIYF	TGTGCCAGTAGTATAGATTGGACACGTCGGGCGTACGGAAACACCATATATTTT
.	TRBV20-1	.	TRBJ2-3	CSASPSGTQYF	TGCAGTGCTAGCCCGTCGGGTACGCAGTATTTT
.	TRBV11-2	TRBD2	TRBJ2-1	CASSLGGTSGRDEQFF	TGTGCCAGCAGCTTAGGAGGGACTAGCGGGAGAGACGAGCAGTTCTTC
.	TRBV28	.	TRBJ1-5	CASSLFRGSSSNQPQHF	TGTGCCAGCAGTTTATTCAGGGGTTCATCCAGCAATCAGCCCCAGCATTTT
.	TRBV19	.	TRBJ2-6	CASSTSGLTGANVLTF	TGTGCCAGTAGTACGTCAGGGCTCACTGGGGCCAACGTCCTGACTTTC
.	TRBV6-1	TRBD1	TRBJ1-4	CASNTGQGYEKLFF	TGTGCCAGCAACACTGGACAGGGTTACGAAAAACTGTTTTTT
.	TRBV27	.	TRBJ1-4	CASSYAFATNEKLFF	TGTGCCAGCAGTTATGCCTTTGCAACTAATGAAAAACTGTTTTTT
.	TRBV2	.	TRBJ2-7	CASSADTSAISYEQYF	TGTGCCAGCAGCGCCGACACCAGTGCTATCTCCTACGAGCAGTACTTC
.	TRBV7-9	.	TRBJ1-4	CASSRTGQGEKLFF	TGTGCCAGCAGCCGTACAGGTCAGGGGGAAAAACTGTTTTTT
.	TRBV18	.	TRBJ1-1	CASSPFGTQNTEAFF	TGTGCCAGCTCACCATTTGGGACTCAGAACACTGAAGCTTTCTTT
.	TRBV28	.	TRBJ1-2	CASSLNGQTNYGYTF	TGTGCCAGCAGTTTAAATGGGCAGACCAACTATGGCTACACCTTC
once	TRBV11-2	TRBD1	TRBJ1-4	CASSLDPYRGVTELFF	TGTGCCAGCAGCTTAGATCCTTACAGGGGGGTTACGGAACTGTTTTTT
.	TRBV6-1	TRBD2	TRBJ2-1	CASRSSGTYNEQFF	TGTGCCAGCAGGTCCAGCGGGACCTACAATGAGCAGTTCTTC
.	TRBV6-1	TRBD1	TRBJ1-1	CASRDRGRGNTEAFF	TGTGCCAGCAGGGACAGGGGGCGGGGGAACACTGAAGCTTTCTTT
.	TRBV21-1	.	TRBJ1-1	CASSGDRGRTEAFF	TGTGCCAGCAGCGGGGACAGGGGGCGCACTGAAGCTTTCTTT
.	TRBV6-5	.	TRBJ2-3	CASSYLSSTDTQYF	TGTGCCAGCAGTTACCTTTCATCCACAGATACGCAGTATTTT
.	TRBV15	.	TRBJ1-2	CATRGVLYGYTF	TGTGCCACCAGAGGGGTACTCTATGGCTACACCTTC
.	TRBV5-6	.	TRBJ2-3	CATRGLSTDTQYF	TGTGCCACTAGGGGCCTTAGCACAGATACGCAGTATTTT
few	TRBV18	.	TRBJ2-2	CASSPQRTDTGELFF	TGTGCCAGCTCACCACAGAGAACGGACACCGGGGAGCTGTTTTTT
once	TRBV7-2	TRBD1	TRBJ1-2	CASSLSGQGGSYGYTF	TGTGCCAGCAGCTTATCTGGACAGGGCGGATCCTATGGCTACACCTTC
.	TRBV11-2	.	TRBJ2-7	CASSLGQGGPYEQYF	TGTGCCAGCAGCTTAGGGCAGGGGGGTCCCTACGAGCAGTACTTC
few	TRBV19	.	TRBJ1-2	CASSRTGSRSSYGYTF	TGTGCCAGTAGCCGTACCGGGAGCCGTTCTTCCTATGGCTACACCTTC
.	TRBV27	.	TRBJ2-7	CASSRGLGLAYEQYF	TGTGCCAGCTCCAGAGGGTTGGGACTGGCCTACGAGCAGTACTTC
.	TRBV30	.	TRBJ1-3	CAWSEGSISGNTIYF	TGTGCCTGGAGTGAAGGGTCAATCTCTGGAAACACCATATATTTT
.	TRBV7-2	.	TRBJ2-3	CASSLGSGGTDTQYF	TGTGCCAGCAGCCTAGGTTCGGGGGGCACAGATACGCAGTATTTT
.	TRBV7-2	TRBD2	TRBJ2-5	CASSLGRGKETQYF	TGTGCCAGCAGCTTAGGGCGGGGGAAAGAGACCCAGTACTTC